This record looks at one T cell receptor beta chain sequence and its context. Its recognized antigen is unknown. The sample holds no much larger clone one base away, and base qualities are not on file. Each collaborating institution followed its own protocols to collect whole blood in K2EDTA tubes. For TCRbeta analysis, collaborator samples were shipped as frozen whole blood, as isolated PBMCs, or as DNA extracted from either sample type. TCRbeta CDR3 regions were amplified from genomic DNA by means of the immunoSEQ Assay, a bias-controlled multiplex PCR. The published analysis was carried out like this. The number of nucleated cells in each sample was estimated by amplification of reference gene primers within the assay. To quantify the absolute abundance of each unique TCRbeta CDR3 rearrangement, sequence reads were collapsed and filtered. For each sample, productive Simpson clonality was calculated as the square root of Simpson's diversity index across productive rearrangements. What TCRdb holds here is the immuneACCESS table cut down to in-frame rearrangements. Part of the clones is not present; checked against another copy, under half of the missing clones reflect an unresolved V gene, and the others are unexplained. The V and J calls and clone size were taken over from that table, and D and trimming were inferred from the DNA. Within this sample are over 25,000 clones, with 84% of them counted one time only. Together, the top ten hold more than 15% of the sample.

V is reduced by 2 bases and J by 6 bases, leaving a spacing of 11 bases between them. As encoded in the germline V gene, CDR1 is MNHEY while CDR2 is SVGAGI. From cysteine to phenylalanine, the CDR3 is 14 amino acids long. Just the 42-base CDR3 DNA is kept, in frame starting at base 1. The source of the sample is a study of blood T cell repertoires in COVID-19 (dated by TCRdb to 2020 to 2022). About the investigation overall: Collaborator samples came from the United States, Italy and Spain and covered acute and convalescent phases of COVID-19. The material from the prospective study consisted of cDNA or gDNA derived from T cells, B-cell-depleted T cells, or PBMCs. Subjects who had been exposed to COVID-19, were actively infected with it, or had recovered from it provided the deeply sampled blood TCRbeta repertoires that made up the dataset. A freely available public database, intended as a resource for researchers studying the immune response to SARS-CoV-2, is where the repertoires were released. Samples were obtained from the ongoing ImmuneRACE study (first 160 participants) and from approximately 1,200 subjects provided by 6 global collaborators. The sample metadata nearly always contained a de-identified subject ID, COVID-19 status, age in years and sex. HLA class I and class II types, where available, came from metadata supplied by the sample provider rather than from assay-based typing. What the research found in general, with its limitations: How much clinical and demographic metadata was included differed by source and by participant, and the metadata was provided uncurated.

This receptor was obtained from a man in his 70s with active COVID-19. The sequence is built from TRBV6-5 and TRBJ1-5, with the D gene not clear enough to name. Source material: peripheral blood. This receptor has the CDR3 CASSYEARGQPQHF. The nucleotide sequence reads as follows: TGTGCCAGCAGTTACGAGGCCCGGGGTCAGCCCCAGCATTTT.